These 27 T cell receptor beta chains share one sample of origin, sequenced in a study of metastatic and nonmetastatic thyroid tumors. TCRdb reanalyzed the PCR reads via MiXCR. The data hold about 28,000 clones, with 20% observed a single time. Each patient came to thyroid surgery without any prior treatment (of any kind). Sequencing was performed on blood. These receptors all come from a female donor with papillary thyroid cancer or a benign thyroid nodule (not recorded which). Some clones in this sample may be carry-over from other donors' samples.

DNA of the CDR3: TGTGCCAGCAGTGAAGGCAGACAGGGACTAGGTGAAAAACTGTTTTTT. It translates to CASSEGRQGLGEKLFF. The V call is TRBV2, the J call TRBJ1-4; the match to TRBD1 covers 7 bases. The germline CDR1 and CDR2 sequences are SNHLY and FYNNEI. The CDR3 is 16 amino acids. The junction had 9 bases not matched to a gene; V was cut back by 1 base and J by 7 bases.

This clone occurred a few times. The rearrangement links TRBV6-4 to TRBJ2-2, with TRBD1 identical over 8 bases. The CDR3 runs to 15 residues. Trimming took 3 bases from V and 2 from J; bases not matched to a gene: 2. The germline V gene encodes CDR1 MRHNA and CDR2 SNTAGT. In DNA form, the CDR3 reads TGTGCCAGCAGTGAAACAGGGGGTAACACCGGGGAGCTGTTTTTT. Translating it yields CASSETGGNTGELFF.

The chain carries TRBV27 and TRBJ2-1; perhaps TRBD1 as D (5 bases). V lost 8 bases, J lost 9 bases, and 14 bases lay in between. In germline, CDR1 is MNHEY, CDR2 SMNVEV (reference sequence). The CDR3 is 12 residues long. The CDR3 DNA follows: TGTGCCAGCGGGCGCAGGGCAGGTGAGCAGTTCTTC. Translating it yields CASGRRAGEQFF.

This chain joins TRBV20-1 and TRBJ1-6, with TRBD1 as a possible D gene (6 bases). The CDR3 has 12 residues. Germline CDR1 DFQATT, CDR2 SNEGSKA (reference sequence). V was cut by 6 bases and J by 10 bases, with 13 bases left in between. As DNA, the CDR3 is TGCAGTGCAACGGAAACAGGGTCACCCCTCCACTTT. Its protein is CSATETGSPLHF.

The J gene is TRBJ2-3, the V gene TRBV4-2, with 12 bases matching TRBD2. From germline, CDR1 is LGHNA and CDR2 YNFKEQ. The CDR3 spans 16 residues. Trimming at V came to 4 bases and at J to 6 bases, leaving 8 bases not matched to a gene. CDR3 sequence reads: CASSPDASGGVDTQYF. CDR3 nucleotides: TGTGCCAGCAGCCCTGACGCTAGCGGGGGGGTGGATACGCAGTATTTT.

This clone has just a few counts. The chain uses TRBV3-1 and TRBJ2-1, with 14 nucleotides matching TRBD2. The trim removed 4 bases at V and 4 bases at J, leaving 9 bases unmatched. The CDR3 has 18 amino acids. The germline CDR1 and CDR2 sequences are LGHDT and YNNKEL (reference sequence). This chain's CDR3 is CASSPIGTSGGRYNEQFF. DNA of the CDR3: TGTGCCAGCAGCCCCATTGGGACTAGCGGGGGAAGGTACAATGAGCAGTTCTTC.

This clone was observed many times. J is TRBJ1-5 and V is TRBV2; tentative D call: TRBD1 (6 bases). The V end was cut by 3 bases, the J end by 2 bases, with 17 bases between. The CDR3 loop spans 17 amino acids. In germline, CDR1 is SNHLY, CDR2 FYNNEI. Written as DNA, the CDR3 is TGTGCCAGCAGTGACAGGGGTCTCGGGGTTGGCAATCAGCCCCAGCATTTT. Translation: CASSDRGLGVGNQPQHF. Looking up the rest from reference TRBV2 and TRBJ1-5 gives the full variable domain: EPEVTQTPSHQVTQMGQEVILRCVPISNHLYFYWYRQILGQKVEFLVSFYNNEISEKSEIFDDQFSVERPDGSNFTLKIRSTKLEDSAMYFCASSDRGLGVGNQPQHFGDGTRLSIL.

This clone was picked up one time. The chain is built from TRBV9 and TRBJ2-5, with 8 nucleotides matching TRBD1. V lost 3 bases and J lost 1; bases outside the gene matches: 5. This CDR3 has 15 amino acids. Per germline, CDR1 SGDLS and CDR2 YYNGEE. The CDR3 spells CASSEVGTGQETQYF. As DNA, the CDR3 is TGTGCCAGCAGCGAGGTCGGGACAGGCCAAGAGACCCAGTACTTC. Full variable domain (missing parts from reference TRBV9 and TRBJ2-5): DSGVTQTPKHLITATGQRVTLRCSPRSGDLSVYWYQQSLDQGLQFLIQYYNGEERAKGNILERFSAQQFPDLHSELNLSSLELGDSALYFCASSEVGTGQETQYFGPGTRLLVL.

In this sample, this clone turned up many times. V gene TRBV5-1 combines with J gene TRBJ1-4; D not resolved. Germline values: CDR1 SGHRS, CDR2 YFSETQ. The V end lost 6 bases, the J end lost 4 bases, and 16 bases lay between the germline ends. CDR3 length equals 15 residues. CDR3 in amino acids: CASTTGGLINEKLFF. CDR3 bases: TGCGCCAGCACCACCGGAGGACTGATTAATGAAAAACTGTTTTTT.

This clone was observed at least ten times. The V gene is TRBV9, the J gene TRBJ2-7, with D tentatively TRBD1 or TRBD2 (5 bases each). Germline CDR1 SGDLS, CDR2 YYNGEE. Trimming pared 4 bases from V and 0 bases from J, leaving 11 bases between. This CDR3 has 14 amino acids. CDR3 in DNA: TGTGCCAGCAGCAAGGGGACGGACTCCTACGAGCAGTACTTC. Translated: CASSKGTDSYEQYF.

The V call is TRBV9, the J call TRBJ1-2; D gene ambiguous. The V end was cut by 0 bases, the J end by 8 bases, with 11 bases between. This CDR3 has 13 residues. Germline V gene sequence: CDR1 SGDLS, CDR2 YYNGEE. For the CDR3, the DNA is TGTGCCAGCAGCGTAGGGTTAGGCCAGGGCTACACCTTC. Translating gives CASSVGLGQGYTF.

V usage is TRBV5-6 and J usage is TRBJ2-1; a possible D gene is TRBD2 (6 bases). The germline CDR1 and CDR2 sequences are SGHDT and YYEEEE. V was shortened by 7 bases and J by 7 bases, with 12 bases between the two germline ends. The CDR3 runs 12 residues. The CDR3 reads CASAVGLNEQFF. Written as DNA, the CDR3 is TGTGCCAGCGCAGTGGGACTTAATGAGCAGTTCTTC.

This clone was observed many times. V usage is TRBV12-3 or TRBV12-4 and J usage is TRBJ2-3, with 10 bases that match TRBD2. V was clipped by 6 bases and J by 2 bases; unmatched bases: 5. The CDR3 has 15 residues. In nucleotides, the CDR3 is TGTGCCAGCAGCATTAGCGGGGGGTCCACAGATACGCAGTATTTT. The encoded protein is CASSISGGSTDTQYF.

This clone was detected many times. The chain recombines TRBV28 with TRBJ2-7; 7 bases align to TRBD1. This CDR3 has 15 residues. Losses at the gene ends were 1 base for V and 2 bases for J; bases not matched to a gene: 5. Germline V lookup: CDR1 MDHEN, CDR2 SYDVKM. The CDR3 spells CASSLSGTATYEQYF. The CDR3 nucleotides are TGTGCCAGCAGTTTATCCGGGACAGCTACCTACGAGCAGTACTTC.

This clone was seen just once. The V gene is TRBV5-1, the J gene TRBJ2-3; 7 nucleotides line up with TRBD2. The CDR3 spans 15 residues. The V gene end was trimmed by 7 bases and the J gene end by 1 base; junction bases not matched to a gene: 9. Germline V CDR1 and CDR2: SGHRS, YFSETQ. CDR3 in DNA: TGCGCCAGCCGTCCGGGAGGAATGGGCACAGATACGCAGTATTTT. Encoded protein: CASRPGGMGTDTQYF.

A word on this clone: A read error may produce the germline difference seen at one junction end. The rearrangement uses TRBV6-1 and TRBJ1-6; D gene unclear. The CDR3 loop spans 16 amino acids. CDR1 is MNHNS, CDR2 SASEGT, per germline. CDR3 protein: CASSEAVRILDSPPHF. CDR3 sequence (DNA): TGTGCCAGCAGTGAAGCGGTTCGGATTTTAGATTCACCCCCCCACTTT.

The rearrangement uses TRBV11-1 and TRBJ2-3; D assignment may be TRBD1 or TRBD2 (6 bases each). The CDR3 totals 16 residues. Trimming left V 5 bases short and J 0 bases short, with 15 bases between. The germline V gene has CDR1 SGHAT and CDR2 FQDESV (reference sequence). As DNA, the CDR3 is TGTGCCAGCAGCCCCCGGGGGACATCCAGCACAGATACGCAGTATTTT. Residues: CASSPRGTSSTDTQYF.

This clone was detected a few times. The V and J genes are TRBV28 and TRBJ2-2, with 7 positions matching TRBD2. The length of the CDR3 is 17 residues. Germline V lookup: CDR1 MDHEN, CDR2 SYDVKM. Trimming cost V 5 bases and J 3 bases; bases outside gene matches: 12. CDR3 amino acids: CASSLLIAGVHTGELFF. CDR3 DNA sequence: TGTGCCAGCAGTCTCCTCATCGCGGGAGTTCACACCGGGGAGCTGTTTTTT.

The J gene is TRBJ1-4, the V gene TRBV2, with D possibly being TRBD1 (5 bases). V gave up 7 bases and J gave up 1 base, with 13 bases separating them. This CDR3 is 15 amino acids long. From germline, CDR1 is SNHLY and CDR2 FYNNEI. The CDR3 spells CASIPREGTNEKLFF. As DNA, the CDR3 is TGTGCCAGCATCCCCAGGGAGGGAACTAATGAAAAACTGTTTTTT.

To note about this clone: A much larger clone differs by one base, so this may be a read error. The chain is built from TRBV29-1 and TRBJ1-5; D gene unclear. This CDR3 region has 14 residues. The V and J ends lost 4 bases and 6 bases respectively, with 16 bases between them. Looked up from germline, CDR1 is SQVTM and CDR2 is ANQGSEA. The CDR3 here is CSVAVTRWSQPQHF. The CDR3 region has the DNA TGCAGCGTTGCAGTCACAAGATGGAGTCAGCCCCAGCATTTT. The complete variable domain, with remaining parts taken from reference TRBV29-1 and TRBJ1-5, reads SAVISQKPSRDICQRGTSLTIQCQVDSQVTMMFWYRQQPGQSLTLIATANQGSEATYESGFVIDKFPISRPNLTFSTLTVSNMSPEDSSIYLCSVAVTRWSQPQHFGDGTRLSIL.

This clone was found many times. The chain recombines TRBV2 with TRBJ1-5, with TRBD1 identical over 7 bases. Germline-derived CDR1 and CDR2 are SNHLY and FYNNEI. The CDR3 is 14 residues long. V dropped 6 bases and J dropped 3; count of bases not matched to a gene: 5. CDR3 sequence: CASSSGTANQPQHF. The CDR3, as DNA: TGTGCCAGCAGCTCCGGGACAGCCAATCAGCCCCAGCATTTT.

The CDR3: CASSLRDFSSYEQYF. The DNA for the CDR3 is TGCGCCAGCAGCCTCAGGGACTTTTCCTCCTACGAGCAGTACTTC. The chain is built from TRBV5-1 and TRBJ2-7; a possible D gene is TRBD2 (6 bases). The length of the CDR3 is 15 residues. Germline CDR1 reads SGHRS; CDR2 reads YFSETQ. V lost 4 bases to trimming and J lost 0 bases, with 14 bases between them.

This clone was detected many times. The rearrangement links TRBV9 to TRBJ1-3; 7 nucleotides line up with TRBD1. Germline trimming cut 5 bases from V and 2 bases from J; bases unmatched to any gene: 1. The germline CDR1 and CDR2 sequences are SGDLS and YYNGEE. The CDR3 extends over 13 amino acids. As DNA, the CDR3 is TGTGCCAGCAGGGGGACAGCTGGAAACACCATATATTTT. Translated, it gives CASRGTAGNTIYF. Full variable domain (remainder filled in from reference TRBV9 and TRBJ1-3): DSGVTQTPKHLITATGQRVTLRCSPRSGDLSVYWYQQSLDQGLQFLIQYYNGEERAKGNILERFSAQQFPDLHSELNLSSLELGDSALYFCASRGTAGNTIYFGEGSWLTVV.

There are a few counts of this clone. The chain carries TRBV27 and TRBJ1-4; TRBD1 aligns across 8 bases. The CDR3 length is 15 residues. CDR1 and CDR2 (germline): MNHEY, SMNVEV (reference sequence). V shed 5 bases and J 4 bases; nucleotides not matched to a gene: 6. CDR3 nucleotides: TGTGCCAGCAGTCCGAGGGACAGGTATAATGAAAAACTGTTTTTT. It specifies CASSPRDRYNEKLFF.

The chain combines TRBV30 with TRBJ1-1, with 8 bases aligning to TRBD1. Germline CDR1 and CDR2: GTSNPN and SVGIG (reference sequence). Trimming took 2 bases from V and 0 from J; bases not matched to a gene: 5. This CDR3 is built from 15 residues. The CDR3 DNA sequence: TGTGCCTGGAGTCCGGGACAGGTGCTGAACACTGAAGCTTTCTTT. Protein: CAWSPGQVLNTEAFF.

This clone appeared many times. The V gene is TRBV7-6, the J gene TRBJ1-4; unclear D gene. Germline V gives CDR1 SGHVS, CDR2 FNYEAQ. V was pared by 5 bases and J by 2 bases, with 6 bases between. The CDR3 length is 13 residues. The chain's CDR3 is CASSRTTNEKLFF. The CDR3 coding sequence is TGTGCCAGCAGCCGTACGACTAATGAAAAACTGTTTTTT.

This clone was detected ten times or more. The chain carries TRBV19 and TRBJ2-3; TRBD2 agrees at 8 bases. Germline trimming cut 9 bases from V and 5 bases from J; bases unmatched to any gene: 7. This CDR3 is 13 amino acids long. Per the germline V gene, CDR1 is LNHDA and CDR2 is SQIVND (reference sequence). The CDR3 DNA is TGTGCCAGGGCGCGGGGGGCCCAAGATACGCAGTATTTT. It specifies CARARGAQDTQYF.